One and the same sample provided the 26 T cell receptor beta chains below, sequenced in a study of shared clonotypes between healthy human individuals. Repertoires were generated with immunoSEQ multiplex PCR, while TCRdb's copy carries only in-frame clones and drops some. This table has 2 million to 2.5 million clones, approximately 96% appearing once. The sequenced sample consisted of naive CD4+ T cells sorted from blood. Subset in this sample: CD45RA+ positively selected. The receptor set was obtained from a man between 18 and 35 years old in good health.

As to this clone: Other DNA sequences from this sample encode an identical CDR3 as well. The V call is TRBV5-1, the J call TRBJ1-5; a possible D gene is TRBD1 (6 bases). CDR1 is SGHRS, CDR2 YFSETQ, per germline. This CDR3 contains 15 residues. Trimming removed 0 bases from V and 5 bases from J, with 12 bases in between. CDR3 in amino acids: CASSLATGRDQPQHF. As DNA, the CDR3 is TGCGCCAGCAGCTTGGCAACAGGGCGAGATCAGCCCCAGCATTTT.

This rearrangement joins TRBV10-3 to TRBJ2-5, with D tentatively TRBD1 or TRBD2 (5 bases each). The V end lost 4 bases, the J end lost 5 bases, and 11 bases lay between the germline ends. The CDR3 is 13 amino acids. CDR1 is ENHRY, CDR2 SYGVKD, per germline. CDR3 in DNA: TGTGCCATCAGTGGGGGGACGGGGGAGACCCAGTACTTC. Translating gives CAISGGTGETQYF.

The chain is built from TRBV9 and TRBJ2-3; the D gene is possibly TRBD2 (6 bases). The CDR3 is 15 residues long. V was trimmed by 3 bases and J by 5 bases, leaving 16 bases between them. Germline assignment: CDR1 SGDLS and CDR2 YYNGEE. The CDR3 is CASSGPIGGRDTQYF. In nucleotides, the CDR3 is TGTGCCAGCAGCGGCCCTATAGGAGGGCGAGATACGCAGTATTTT.

This sequence joins TRBV30 and TRBJ2-1, with D possibly matching TRBD2 (6 bases). The CDR3 contains 15 residues. Germline values: CDR1 GTSNPN, CDR2 SVGIG (reference sequence). V shed 1 base and J shed 0 bases, with 10 bases lying between them. Here the CDR3 reads CAWSALASSYNEQFF. Here the CDR3 DNA reads TGTGCCTGGAGTGCCCTAGCGTCCTCCTACAATGAGCAGTTCTTC.

This chain connects TRBV27 to TRBJ1-6, with TRBD1 as a possible D gene (6 bases). The V gene lost 3 bases and the J gene lost 9 bases, with 9 bases spanning the gap. There are 13 residues in the CDR3. Germline V CDR1 and CDR2: MNHEY, SMNVEV (reference sequence). CDR3 sequence (DNA): TGTGCCAGCAGTTTCGGACAGCCTTCACCCCTCCACTTT. Its translation: CASSFGQPSPLHF.

To note about this clone: Other nucleotide sequences in the sample specify the same CDR3. The chain links TRBV10-1 to TRBJ2-1; D ambiguous. Between the trimmed V and J ends, which lost 0 bases and 6 bases, there was a span of 3 bases. CDR3 length: 12 residues. The germline V gene has CDR1 WNHNN and CDR2 SYGVQD (reference sequence). CDR3 bases: TGCGCCAGCAGTGAGTCAGGCAATGAGCAGTTCTTC. The encoded protein is CASSESGNEQFF.

This chain connects TRBV7-2 to TRBJ1-6, with 8 bases that match TRBD1. The CDR3 has 15 residues. With V trimmed by 5 bases and J by 10 bases, 10 bases remained unmatched. Germline V lookup: CDR1 SGHTA, CDR2 FQGNSA. CDR3 protein: CASSPDRGIGSPLHF. The CDR3 nucleotides are TGTGCCAGCAGCCCCGACAGGGGTATCGGGTCACCCCTCCACTTT.

The chain carries TRBV5-4 and TRBJ2-7; the match to TRBD1 covers 7 bases. Germline V gene sequence: CDR1 SGHNT, CDR2 YYREEE (reference sequence). This CDR3 is built from 14 residues. The trim removed 3 bases at V and 2 bases at J, leaving 5 bases unmatched. The CDR3 reads CASSSPGGPYEQYF. CDR3 in DNA: TGTGCCAGCAGCTCACCAGGGGGTCCCTACGAGCAGTACTTC.

This clone appeared a single time. This sequence joins TRBV19 and TRBJ2-2; tentatively, D is TRBD1 (6 bases). The V end was cut by 6 bases, the J end by 6 bases, with 17 bases between. The germline CDR1 and CDR2 sequences are LNHDA and SQIVND (reference sequence). CDR3 length: 15 amino acids. In nucleotides, the CDR3 is TGTGCCAGTAGCATAACAGGGACGAAAGCCGGGGAGCTGTTTTTT. Translated, it gives CASSITGTKAGELFF.

CDR3 bases: TGTGCCAGCAATCCGGGACAGAACTATGGCTACACCTTC. Amino acids: CASNPGQNYGYTF. The chain employs TRBV6-6 and TRBJ1-2, with 7 nucleotides matching TRBD1. The junction had 4 bases not matched to a gene; V was cut back by 7 bases and J by 2 bases. The CDR3 contains 13 residues. The V gene's germline CDR1 is MNHNY and CDR2 SVGAGI (reference sequence).

The rearrangement joins TRBV11-3 to TRBJ1-1, with a tentative D call TRBD1 (6 bases). CDR1 SGHNT and CDR2 YENEEA come from the germline V gene. The CDR3 spans 13 residues. The V gene lost 0 bases and the J gene lost 8 bases, with 10 bases spanning the gap. The CDR3: CASSLESTGEAFF. CDR3 sequence (DNA): TGTGCCAGCAGCTTAGAGTCCACAGGGGAAGCTTTCTTT.

This chain uses TRBV6-6 with TRBJ2-7, with a possible D match to TRBD1 (5 bases). The CDR3 loop spans 15 amino acids. Germline V gene lookup returns CDR1 MNHNY and CDR2 SVGAGI (reference sequence). Between the trimmed V and J ends, which lost 5 bases and 1 base, there was a span of 15 bases. The CDR3 sequence: CASSPRQTLSYEQYF. DNA of the CDR3: TGTGCCAGCAGTCCGCGACAGACCTTATCCTACGAGCAGTACTTC.

The chain carries TRBV10-3 and TRBJ2-1; TRBD1 aligns across 7 bases. Germline values: CDR1 ENHRY, CDR2 SYGVKD. The CDR3 loop spans 14 amino acids. V lost 3 bases, J lost 4 bases, and 3 bases stayed unmatched. The CDR3 coding sequence is TGTGCCATCAGTGAAGCAGGGGGATACAATGAGCAGTTCTTC. Translated, it gives CAISEAGGYNEQFF.

Points on this clone: Other DNA variants within this sample encode the same CDR3. The chain's CDR3 is CASSLVPGEQFF. CDR3 sequence (DNA): TGTGCCAGCAGCTTAGTGCCAGGTGAGCAGTTCTTC. V is TRBV7-2 and J is TRBJ2-1, with D unresolved. Germline CDR1 is SGHTA and CDR2 is FQGNSA. The germline V and J ends were trimmed by 1 base and 9 bases, with 7 bases remaining between them. This CDR3 region has 12 residues.

As regards this clone: The identical CDR3 is also encoded by other nucleotide sequences in the sample. V and J are TRBV7-6 and TRBJ2-7; possibly TRBD2 for D (6 bases). Trimming took 1 base from V and 0 from J, leaving 10 bases between them. The CDR3 is 15 residues long. Per germline, CDR1 SGHVS and CDR2 FNYEAQ. CDR3 sequence: CASSLGAGSSYEQYF. For the CDR3, the DNA is TGTGCCAGCAGCTTAGGGGCGGGGAGCTCCTACGAGCAGTACTTC.

J is TRBJ1-2 and V is TRBV6-5; 7 positions match TRBD1. In germline, CDR1 is MNHEY, CDR2 SVGAGI. J was trimmed by 5 bases and V by 0 bases; bases with no gene match: 9. The CDR3 is 16 amino acids. CDR3 bases: TGTGCCAGCAGTTACTCGACCGGGACAGCGCCTTATGGCTACACCTTC. It codes for CASSYSTGTAPYGYTF.

This rearrangement joins TRBV5-6 to TRBJ2-5; 7 bases are shared with TRBD1. Germline V CDR1 and CDR2: SGHDT, YYEEEE. The CDR3 has 15 amino acids. J lost 7 bases, V lost 4 bases, and 13 bases had no gene match. CDR3 nucleotide sequence: TGTGCCAGCAGCCCGAGCCGACAGGGTCTGCCGACCCAGTACTTC. This translates into CASSPSRQGLPTQYF. The variable domain in full, completed from reference TRBV5-6 and TRBJ2-5, reads DAGVTQSPTHLIKTRGQQVTLRCSPKSGHDTVSWYQQALGQGPQFIFQYYEEEERQRGNFPDRFSGHQFPNYSSELNVNALLLGDSALYLCASSPSRQGLPTQYFGPGTRLLVL.

This clone occurred a few times. The chain has TRBV6-6 and TRBJ1-1; the D gene is possibly TRBD1 (6 bases). V lost 6 bases, J lost 3 bases, and 14 bases lay in between. Germline CDR1 MNHNY, CDR2 SVGAGI (reference sequence). The CDR3 runs 14 residues. The CDR3 DNA follows: TGTGCCAGCAGCTATCAGGGGCTCTACACTGAAGCTTTCTTT. This gives the protein CASSYQGLYTEAFF.

The CDR3 sequence is CASSSLTGNYGYTF. The CDR3, as DNA: TGTGCCAGCAGTTCCCTGACAGGAAACTATGGCTACACCTTC. The rearrangement uses TRBV6-5 and TRBJ1-2, with D possibly being TRBD1 (6 bases). CDR3 length equals 14 residues. Trimming took 4 bases from V and 2 from J, leaving 11 bases between them. Germline values: CDR1 MNHEY, CDR2 SVGAGI.

This clone was counted a single time. The V and J genes are TRBV5-1 and TRBJ2-1, with 9 bases identical to TRBD2. This CDR3 contains 16 residues. Per the germline V gene, CDR1 is SGHRS and CDR2 is YFSETQ. J lost 5 bases, V lost 4 bases, and 10 bases had no gene match. In DNA, the CDR3 is TGCGCCAGCAGCCCCATGACTAGCGGCCTACACAATGAGCAGTTCTTC. Translating it yields CASSPMTSGLHNEQFF.

The rearrangement joins TRBV19 to TRBJ2-5; D remains unclear. The V gene's germline CDR1 is LNHDA and CDR2 SQIVND (reference sequence). V was shortened by 3 bases and J by 13 bases, with 21 bases between the two germline ends. This CDR3 contains 14 residues. The DNA for the CDR3 is TGTGCCAGTAGTATGTTAAAATCCGAGGCTTTGGTGTACTTC. It codes for CASSMLKSEALVYF.

The chain has TRBV6-6 and TRBJ2-3; D is unclear. This CDR3 has 16 amino acids. CDR1 is MNHNY and CDR2 is SVGAGI in the germline V gene (reference sequence). Trimming pared 5 bases from V and 2 bases from J, leaving 17 bases between. The CDR3 here is CASSQLIGPVTDTQYF. CDR3 DNA: TGTGCCAGCAGTCAATTGATTGGTCCGGTCACAGATACGCAGTATTTT.

The chain joins TRBV28 to TRBJ2-7; D is uncertain. The germline V gene encodes CDR1 MDHEN and CDR2 SYDVKM. Trimming shortened V by 7 bases and J by 2 bases, and 12 bases separated the two germline ends. The CDR3 totals 13 residues. The CDR3 reads CASNPDGPYEQYF. DNA of the CDR3: TGTGCCAGCAATCCCGACGGCCCCTACGAGCAGTACTTC.

The chain joins TRBV4-1 to TRBJ2-4, with 7 positions matching TRBD1. The CDR3 is 13 amino acids. In germline, CDR1 is MGHRA, CDR2 YSYEKL. Unmatched junction bases numbered 4, after V lost 2 bases and J lost 9 bases. CDR3: CASSQIQGLIQYF. As DNA, the CDR3 is TGCGCCAGCAGCCAAATACAGGGGCTCATTCAGTACTTC.

The genes are TRBV10-3 and TRBJ2-7; a possible D gene is TRBD2 (6 bases). V was trimmed by 4 bases and J by 1 base, leaving 11 bases between them. This CDR3 has 14 amino acids. CDR1 and CDR2 (germline): ENHRY, SYGVKD. The chain's CDR3 is CAISGNSGSYEQYF. For the CDR3, the DNA is TGTGCCATCAGTGGTAATAGCGGATCCTACGAGCAGTACTTC.

The V gene is TRBV2, the J gene TRBJ1-3; unclear D gene. Per the germline V gene, CDR1 is SNHLY and CDR2 is FYNNEI. V dropped 7 bases and J dropped 1 base, with 5 bases sitting between them. CDR3 length: 12 residues. CDR3 nucleotide sequence: TGTGCCAGCACCATTTCTGGAAACACCATATATTTT. This sequence encodes CASTISGNTIYF.